This T cell receptor (beta chain) is from a study of T cell responses to AZD1222 COVID-19 vaccine. Measured with immunoSEQ multiplex PCR; TCRdb has only the in-frame clones, and not every one. The table includes some 250,000 clones, 90% to 95% detected once. The J segment lost 3 bases and the V segment lost 5 bases, leaving 8 bases of the junction unmatched. Germline CDR1 SGHTA, CDR2 FQGNSA. The CDR3 has 16 residues. Of note for this clone: The antigen remains undetermined.

Regarding the study as a whole: It was only after the peak T cell response that any repertoires were sampled.

V and J are TRBV7-2 and TRBJ2-3, with 10 bases that match TRBD2. Sequenced here: peripheral blood, sampled 28 days after the second AZD1222 dose. The receptor's source is an adult who received the AZD1222 COVID-19 vaccine. CDR3 sequence: CASSPRASGRTDTQYF. The DNA of the CDR3 is TGTGCCAGCAGCCCCCGGGCTAGCGGGAGAACAGATACGCAGTATTTT.